The rows below give T cell receptor beta chains drawn from one sample of a study of T cell repertoires in cytomegalovirus infection. TCRdb re-called the reads through MiXCR, storing one row per CDR3 protein. Of hundreds of thousands of distinct CDR3 sequences listed, 9.6% are singletons. Source material: PBMCs. All receptors come from a human donor in good health (CMV status not recorded). Some clones in this sample may be carry-over from other donors' samples. The CDR3 runs from the conserved cysteine through the conserved F or W. Each record gives: V gene, J gene, CDR3 protein.

v_gene: TRBV28
j_gene: TRBJ2-3
CDR3aa: CASMAPNTQYF

v_gene: TRBV2
j_gene: TRBJ1-1
CDR3aa: CASVREGAAGTEAFF

v_gene: TRBV20-1
j_gene: TRBJ1-2
CDR3aa: CSARDPGSYGYTF

v_gene: TRBV27
j_gene: TRBJ2-1
CDR3aa: CASSLSITVEQFF

v_gene: TRBV7-2
j_gene: TRBJ1-5
CDR3aa: CASSSYPQAVNQPQHF

v_gene: TRBV28
j_gene: TRBJ2-5
CDR3aa: CASSSLEEEAGGLQETQYF

v_gene: TRBV20-1
j_gene: TRBJ1-1
CDR3aa: CSARVGTEAFF

v_gene: TRBV29-1
j_gene: TRBJ1-1
CDR3aa: CSVEGPTGARTEAFF

v_gene: TRBV28
j_gene: TRBJ1-5
CDR3aa: CASSSRIWARPGGQPQHF

v_gene: TRBV7-3
j_gene: TRBJ2-5
CDR3aa: CASSLTPGVETQYF

v_gene: TRBV28
j_gene: TRBJ2-1
CDR3aa: CAIGGGDGDEQFF

v_gene: TRBV19
j_gene: TRBJ2-1
CDR3aa: CASSRALLTYNEQFF

v_gene: TRBV4-2
j_gene: TRBJ2-1
CDR3aa: CASSQDSGAYNEQFF

v_gene: TRBV28
j_gene: TRBJ1-6
CDR3aa: CASSLSGDLSPLHF

v_gene: TRBV20-1
j_gene: TRBJ2-2
CDR3aa: CSARALRIPTGELFF

v_gene: TRBV20-1
j_gene: TRBJ2-1
CDR3aa: CSAAKGLAGGPGSYNEQFF

v_gene: TRBV6-1
j_gene: TRBJ2-7
CDR3aa: CASSELGQGIYEQYF

v_gene: TRBV7-9
j_gene: TRBJ2-4
CDR3aa: CASSQGQGTDKNIQYF

v_gene: TRBV29-1
j_gene: TRBJ2-2
CDR3aa: CSVGLNTGELFF

v_gene: TRBV28
j_gene: TRBJ2-1
CDR3aa: CASSWAYNEQFF

v_gene: TRBV4-1
j_gene: TRBJ1-1
CDR3aa: CASSQDQVRAFF

v_gene: TRBV20-1
j_gene: TRBJ2-4
CDR3aa: CSAIQGRRGQNIQYF

v_gene: TRBV29-1
j_gene: TRBJ2-1
CDR3aa: CSVAGGHPFNHNEQFF

v_gene: TRBV10-3
j_gene: TRBJ1-2
CDR3aa: CAISGSDYGYTF

v_gene: TRBV28
j_gene: TRBJ1-5
CDR3aa: CASSLSPIGQGRSQPQHF

v_gene: TRBV2
j_gene: TRBJ1-4
CDR3aa: CASSDPTAAEKLFF

v_gene: TRBV19
j_gene: TRBJ2-1
CDR3aa: CASSIGGTHPGEQFF

v_gene: TRBV29-1
j_gene: TRBJ1-2
CDR3aa: CSVTTGEVNGYTF

v_gene: TRBV12-3/TRBV12-4
j_gene: TRBJ2-2
CDR3aa: CASRLTGGAAGELFF

v_gene: TRBV7-3
j_gene: TRBJ1-1
CDR3aa: CASSLIGNTEAFF

v_gene: TRBV2
j_gene: TRBJ2-7
CDR3aa: CASSRAYYEQYF

v_gene: TRBV6-1
j_gene: TRBJ2-7
CDR3aa: CASSEGQGNEQYF

v_gene: TRBV6-2/TRBV6-3
j_gene: TRBJ1-4
CDR3aa: CASSWPTTIREKLFF

v_gene: TRBV6-6
j_gene: TRBJ2-2
CDR3aa: CASSKDRGYTGELFF

v_gene: TRBV28
j_gene: TRBJ2-5
CDR3aa: CASSFMGPIIEGETQYF

v_gene: TRBV29-1
j_gene: TRBJ1-1
CDR3aa: CSVVSTEAFF

v_gene: TRBV6-1
j_gene: TRBJ1-5
CDR3aa: CASSSDSYSNQPQHF

v_gene: TRBV6-2/TRBV6-3
j_gene: TRBJ1-2
CDR3aa: CASRHPSWNYGYTF

v_gene: TRBV20-1
j_gene: TRBJ1-5
CDR3aa: CSASEPGQPQHF

v_gene: TRBV5-1
j_gene: TRBJ2-1
CDR3aa: CASRSLAGPYNEQFF

v_gene: TRBV14
j_gene: TRBJ2-3
CDR3aa: CASSQVGSSKDTQYF

v_gene: TRBV20-1
j_gene: TRBJ1-2
CDR3aa: CSAETWGPGYTF

v_gene: TRBV7-2
j_gene: TRBJ2-5
CDR3aa: CASSSPSGQTQTQYF

v_gene: TRBV20-1
j_gene: TRBJ1-5
CDR3aa: CSARDGSYSNQPQHF

v_gene: TRBV28
j_gene: TRBJ1-1
CDR3aa: CASRPRMMNTEAFF

v_gene: TRBV6-2/TRBV6-3
j_gene: TRBJ1-1
CDR3aa: CASSYSMQGTEAFF

v_gene: TRBV4-1
j_gene: TRBJ1-2
CDR3aa: CASSQGQGGRGYTF

v_gene: TRBV6-2/TRBV6-3
j_gene: TRBJ1-1
CDR3aa: CASSKDREPNMNTEAFF

v_gene: TRBV7-2
j_gene: TRBJ1-1
CDR3aa: CASSLGDSTEAFF

v_gene: TRBV6-5
j_gene: TRBJ1-6
CDR3aa: CASSPQGWSSPLHF

v_gene: TRBV12-3/TRBV12-4
j_gene: TRBJ1-2
CDR3aa: CASSRVGPAYGYTF

v_gene: TRBV20-1
j_gene: TRBJ1-5
CDR3aa: CSATRGHSNQPQHF

v_gene: TRBV3-1
j_gene: TRBJ2-3
CDR3aa: CASSQAQRGTDTQYF

v_gene: TRBV2
j_gene: TRBJ1-2
CDR3aa: CASSEATGLHGYTF

v_gene: TRBV12-3/TRBV12-4
j_gene: TRBJ1-6
CDR3aa: CASGGLNSPLHF

v_gene: TRBV28
j_gene: TRBJ1-5
CDR3aa: CASSLAAINQPQHF